Listed below are T cell receptor beta chains from one sample, sequenced in a study of T cell clones after liver transplantation. Some clones are missing from TCRdb's copy, which holds only in-frame ones; the method was immunoSEQ multiplex PCR. The sample has more than 95,000 clones, about 86% seen once. The sample consisted of CD4+ T cells from blood, taken approximately 50 months after liver transplant. These receptors were taken from a human patient who received a liver transplant. Some of the T cells might come from the graft donor. Each CDR3 is given with its conserved first and last residue. A D gene is named only where the DNA matches it firmly. For some rows the clone size is stated as once, few or many, or as a class when expanded; others skip it.

v_gene: TRBV9
abundance: NA
d_gene: NA
CDR3aa: CASSVLASNEKLFF

v_gene: TRBV5-1
abundance: NA
d_gene: NA
CDR3aa: CASSSGASGNTIYF

v_gene: TRBV27
abundance: NA
d_gene: TRBD1
CDR3aa: CASSPPRQGPNEKLFF

v_gene: TRBV7-2
abundance: NA
d_gene: NA
CDR3aa: CASSPRNYNEQFF

v_gene: TRBV4-2
abundance: NA
d_gene: NA
CDR3aa: CASSQETVGGSAGNTIYF

v_gene: TRBV19
abundance: NA
d_gene: TRBD1
CDR3aa: CASTPLGDRDGYTF

v_gene: TRBV11-2
abundance: NA
d_gene: TRBD1
CDR3aa: CASSLDRGRGRIYGYTF

v_gene: TRBV5-1
abundance: NA
d_gene: NA
CDR3aa: CASSPDLGAMNTEAFF

v_gene: TRBV14
abundance: NA
d_gene: NA
CDR3aa: CASSQARWGYTF

v_gene: TRBV14
abundance: once
d_gene: TRBD2
CDR3aa: CASSRLAGGLNNEQFF

v_gene: TRBV9
abundance: NA
d_gene: NA
CDR3aa: CASSPNPGRDTEAFF

v_gene: TRBV5-1
abundance: NA
d_gene: NA
CDR3aa: CASSLAGEVYGYTF

v_gene: TRBV19
abundance: once
d_gene: TRBD1
CDR3aa: CASSSDRVDEKLFF

v_gene: TRBV15
abundance: NA
d_gene: TRBD1
CDR3aa: CATSRDLPGQGYEQYF

v_gene: TRBV2
abundance: NA
d_gene: TRBD1
CDR3aa: CASSVPGQGGSGANVLTF

v_gene: TRBV9
abundance: NA
d_gene: NA
CDR3aa: CASSVDENPNEQFF

v_gene: TRBV5-1
abundance: NA
d_gene: NA
CDR3aa: CASSSGGTGTETQYF

v_gene: TRBV19
abundance: NA
d_gene: NA
CDR3aa: CASSIGGVTVGNTIYF

v_gene: TRBV4-3
abundance: NA
d_gene: NA
CDR3aa: CASSRDGINTEAFF

v_gene: TRBV6-1
abundance: few
d_gene: NA
CDR3aa: CASSEHPPQGKAQPQHF

v_gene: TRBV6-1
abundance: NA
d_gene: NA
CDR3aa: CASSVGAGPSGNTIYF

v_gene: TRBV2
abundance: NA
d_gene: TRBD1
CDR3aa: CASSAGQTNNQPQHF

v_gene: TRBV2
abundance: NA
d_gene: TRBD1
CDR3aa: CASTVGQGVNNEKLFF

v_gene: TRBV25-1
abundance: NA
d_gene: NA
CDR3aa: CASSGTPTTGGGGYEQFF